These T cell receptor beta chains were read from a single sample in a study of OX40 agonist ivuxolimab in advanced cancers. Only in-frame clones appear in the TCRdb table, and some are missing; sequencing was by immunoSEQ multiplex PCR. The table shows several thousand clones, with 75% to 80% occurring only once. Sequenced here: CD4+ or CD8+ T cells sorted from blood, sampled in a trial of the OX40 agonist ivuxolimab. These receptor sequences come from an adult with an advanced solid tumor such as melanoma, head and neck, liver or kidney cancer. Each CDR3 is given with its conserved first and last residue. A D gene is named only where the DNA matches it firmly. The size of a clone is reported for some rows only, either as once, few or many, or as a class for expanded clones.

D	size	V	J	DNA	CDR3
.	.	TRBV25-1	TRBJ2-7	TGTGCCAGCAGTACCTCTAGGGCCGGGGGATACGAGCAGTACTTC	CASSTSRAGGYEQYF
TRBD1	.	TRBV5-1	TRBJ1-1	TGCGCCAGCAGTGCAGGGGGCCTCGATAGAGCTTTCTTT	CASSAGGLDRAFF
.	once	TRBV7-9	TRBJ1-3	TGTGCCAGCAGCTTTTCCTATGCAAGCGCGGTGTATTTT	CASSFSYASAVYF
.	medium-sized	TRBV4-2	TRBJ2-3	TGTGCCAGCAGCCAAGCCGACCAGAACACAGATACGCAGTATTTT	CASSQADQNTDTQYF
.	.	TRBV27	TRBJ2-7	TGTGCCAGCAGTTTTCCGGGGGTAGGGAACGAGCAGTACTTC	CASSFPGVGNEQYF
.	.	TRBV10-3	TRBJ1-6	TGTGCCATCAGTGAGTCGGAGCAGGGATCTTCACCCCTCCACTTT	CAISESEQGSSPLHF
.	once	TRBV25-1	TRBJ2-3	TGTGCCAGCAGTGAATATTTCCGCACAGATACGCAGTATTTT	CASSEYFRTDTQYF
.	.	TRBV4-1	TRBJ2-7	TGCGCCAGCAGCCAAGATCGTAAAGAATATTACGAGCAGTACTTC	CASSQDRKEYYEQYF
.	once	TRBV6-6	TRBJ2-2	TGTGCCAGCAGCCCATCAGCGAACACCGGGGAGCTGTTTTTT	CASSPSANTGELFF
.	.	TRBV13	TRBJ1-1	TGTGCCAGCAGCCACTATAAATCTGAAGCTTTCTTT	CASSHYKSEAFF
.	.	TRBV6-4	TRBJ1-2	TGTGCCAGCAGTGACGGAGAGGGCCATGGCTACACCTTC	CASSDGEGHGYTF
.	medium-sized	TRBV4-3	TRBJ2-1	TGCGCCAGCAGCCAAGGCGGCGAGGCCGATGAGCAGTTCTTC	CASSQGGEADEQFF
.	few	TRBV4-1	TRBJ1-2	TGCGCCAGCAGCCGCCTTCCCAGCGGGGCGGAGTCTAACTATGGCTACACCTTC	CASSRLPSGAESNYGYTF
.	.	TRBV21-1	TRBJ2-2	TGTGCCAGCAGCAAATCTCTCGGGGGCCCGAACACCGGGGAGCTGTTTTTT	CASSKSLGGPNTGELFF
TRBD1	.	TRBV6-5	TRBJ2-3	TGTGCCAGCAGTTACGGGACAGGTCATACAGATACGCAGTATTTT	CASSYGTGHTDTQYF
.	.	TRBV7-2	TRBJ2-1	TGTGCCAGCAGCCCTTGGGGCAGTGGGAATGAGCAGTTCTTC	CASSPWGSGNEQFF
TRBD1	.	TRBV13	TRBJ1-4	TGTGCCAGCAGCTCAAGATCGGGACAGGTACATGAAAAACTGTTTTTT	CASSSRSGQVHEKLFF
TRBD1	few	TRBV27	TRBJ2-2	TGTGCCAGCAGGATGGTGGACAGGGTGACCGGGGAGCTGTTTTTT	CASRMVDRVTGELFF
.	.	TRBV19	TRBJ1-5	TGTGCCAGTAGTATGGGTCGAAATCAGCCCCAGCATTTT	CASSMGRNQPQHF
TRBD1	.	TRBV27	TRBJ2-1	TGTGCCAGCAGTTTGGGGACAGCTTACAATGAGCAGTTCTTC	CASSLGTAYNEQFF
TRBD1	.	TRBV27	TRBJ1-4	TGTGCCAGCAGTTCGACAGGGCTTTTTGAAAAACTGTTTTTT	CASSSTGLFEKLFF
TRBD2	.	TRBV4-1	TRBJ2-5	TGCGCCAGCAGCCAAGATGAGACTAGCGGGGCCCGCGAGACCCAGTACTTC	CASSQDETSGARETQYF
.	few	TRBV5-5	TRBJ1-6	TGTGCCAGCAGCTGGGGAAATGAGGGCCTATCACCCCTCCACTTT	CASSWGNEGLSPLHF
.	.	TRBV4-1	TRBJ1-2	TGCGCCAGCAGCCAAGCCGGGACATACTATGGCTACACCTTC	CASSQAGTYYGYTF
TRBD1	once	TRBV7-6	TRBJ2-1	TGTGCCAGCAGCGGGGACAGGGGGGATAGCGGGGTGACCTACAATGAGCAGTTCTTC	CASSGDRGDSGVTYNEQFF
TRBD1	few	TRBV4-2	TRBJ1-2	TGTGCCAGCAGCCAAGGTCGGGACAGGGTGGGTGGCTACACCTTC	CASSQGRDRVGGYTF
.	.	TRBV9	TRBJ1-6	TGTGCCAGCAGCGTAGGTTCGGCCCATAATTCACCCCTCCACTTT	CASSVGSAHNSPLHF
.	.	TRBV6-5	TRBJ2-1	TGTGCCAGCAGTTACACTTCCTACAATGAGCAGTTCTTC	CASSYTSYNEQFF
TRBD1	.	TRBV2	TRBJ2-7	TGTGCCAGCACCGACAGGGGGTCAGAGCAGTACTTC	CASTDRGSEQYF
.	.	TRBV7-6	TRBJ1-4	TGTGCCAGCAGCTCGGCAGGATGGGGCAAGGCGGAAAAACTGTTTTTT	CASSSAGWGKAEKLFF
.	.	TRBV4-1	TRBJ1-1	TGCGCCAGCAGCCAAGGGGGCTTTAGTACTGAAGCTTTCTTT	CASSQGGFSTEAFF
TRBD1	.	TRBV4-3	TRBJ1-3	TGCGCCAGCAGCCAAGGGACAGGGAGGTCTGGAAACACCATATATTTT	CASSQGTGRSGNTIYF
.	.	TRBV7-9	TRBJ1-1	TGTGCCAGCAGCTTATACACTGAAGCTTTCTTT	CASSLYTEAFF
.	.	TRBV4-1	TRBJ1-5	TGCGCCAGCAGCCAAGATCGTATAGGGGCCGGCAATCAGCCCCAGCATTTT	CASSQDRIGAGNQPQHF
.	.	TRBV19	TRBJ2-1	TGTGCCAGTAGAATCTCAGGGGAGAATGAGCAGTTCTTC	CASRISGENEQFF
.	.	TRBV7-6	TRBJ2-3	TGTGCCAGCAGCTTAGGGACTATCCTGCTTGAGGATACGCAGTATTTT	CASSLGTILLEDTQYF
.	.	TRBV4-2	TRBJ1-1	TGTGCCAGCAGCCTCCACCCCTCAGGTCTCGGAGCTTTCTTT	CASSLHPSGLGAFF
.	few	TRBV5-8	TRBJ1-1	TGTGCCAGCACCCCGGAAGGTCTGGAAGCTTTCTTT	CASTPEGLEAFF
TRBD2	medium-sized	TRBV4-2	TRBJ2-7	TGTGCCAGCAGCCAAGAGGGGTTTAGCGGGGGGGCCGAGCAGTACTTC	CASSQEGFSGGAEQYF
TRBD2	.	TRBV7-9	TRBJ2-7	TGTGCCAGCAGCTCAACTAGCGAGGAAGCCTACGAGCAGTACTTC	CASSSTSEEAYEQYF
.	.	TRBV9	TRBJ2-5	TGTGCCAGCAGCGTAGAAGCAGCGCAAGAGACCCAGTACTTC	CASSVEAAQETQYF
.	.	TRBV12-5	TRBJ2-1	TGTGCTAGTGGTTTGGTAGAGAGGGGGGGATACAATGAGCAGTTCTTC	CASGLVERGGYNEQFF
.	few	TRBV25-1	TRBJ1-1	TGTGCCAGCAGTGATATCGGAAGGCATTCCTTT	CASSDIGRHSF
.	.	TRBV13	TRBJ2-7	TGTGCCAGCAGCTTACTGGGCACCTACGAGCAGTACTTC	CASSLLGTYEQYF
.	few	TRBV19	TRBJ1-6	TGTGCCAGTAATCCGGGGGGCAATTCACCCCTCCACTTT	CASNPGGNSPLHF
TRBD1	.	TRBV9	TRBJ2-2	TGTGCCAGCCTAGGGGGCTTAAACGGGGAGCTGTTTTTT	CASLGGLNGELFF